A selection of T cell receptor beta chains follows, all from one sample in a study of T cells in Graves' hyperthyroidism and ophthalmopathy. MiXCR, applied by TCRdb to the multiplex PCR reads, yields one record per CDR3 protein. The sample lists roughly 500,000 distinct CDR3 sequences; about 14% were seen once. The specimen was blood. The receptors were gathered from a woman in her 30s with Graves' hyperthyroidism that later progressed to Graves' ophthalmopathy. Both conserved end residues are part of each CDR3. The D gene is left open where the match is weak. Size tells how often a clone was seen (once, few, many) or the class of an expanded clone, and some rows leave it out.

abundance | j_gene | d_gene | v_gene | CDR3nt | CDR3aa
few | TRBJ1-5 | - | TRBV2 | TGTGCCGGCATGGGGGATAGCAATCAGCCCCAGCATTTT | CAGMGDSNQPQHF
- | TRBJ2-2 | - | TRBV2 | TGTGCCGACAAAGACGGGATTTACACCGGGGAGCTGTTTTTT | CADKDGIYTGELFF
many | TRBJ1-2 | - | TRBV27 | TGTGCCAGCACCCCCGCCGGAAACTATGGCTACACCTTC | CASTPAGNYGYTF
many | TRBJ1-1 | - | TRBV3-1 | TGTGCCAGCAGCCAAGGGACAGCGAACACTGAAGCTTTCTTT | CASSQGTANTEAFF
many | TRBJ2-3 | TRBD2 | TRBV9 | TGTGCCAGCAGCGTGCTAGCGGGAGATACGCAGTATTTT | CASSVLAGDTQYF
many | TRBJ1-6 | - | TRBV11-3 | TGTGCCAGCAGCTCAGGAGTAGGGGGGGCGTATTCACCCCTCCACTTT | CASSSGVGGAYSPLHF
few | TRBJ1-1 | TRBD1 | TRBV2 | TGTGCCAGCAGTACAGGGGACAACACTGAAGCTTTCTTT | CASSTGDNTEAFF
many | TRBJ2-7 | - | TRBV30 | TGTGCCTGGAGTGTACTCGGGCCCTCCTACGAGCAGTACTTC | CAWSVLGPSYEQYF
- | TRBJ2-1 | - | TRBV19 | TGTGCCAGTAGGGATCCGCGTGCCAATGAGCAGTTCTTC | CASRDPRANEQFF
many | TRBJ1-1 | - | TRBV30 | TGTGCCTGGAAAGAGGGGCGGGCGGCTGAAGCTTTCTTT | CAWKEGRAAEAFF
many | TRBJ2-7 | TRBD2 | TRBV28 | TGTGCCACTAGCGGGAGTATAGAGCAGTACTTC | CATSGSIEQYF
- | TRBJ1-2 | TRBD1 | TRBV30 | TGTGCCTGCCAGGGGGGGGGGGCAGGAGATGGCTACACCTTC | CACQGGGAGDGYTF
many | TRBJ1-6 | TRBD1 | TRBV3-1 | TGTGCCAGCAGCCAGCCCGGGACAGCTAATTCACCCCTCCACTTT | CASSQPGTANSPLHF
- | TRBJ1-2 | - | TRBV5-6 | TGTGCCAGCAGCTTGGCAGGGAGGGATGGCTACACCTTC | CASSLAGRDGYTF
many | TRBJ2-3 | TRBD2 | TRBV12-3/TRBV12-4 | TGTGCCAGCAGTTCCCTCCTAGCGGGAGAGACAGATACGCAGTATTTT | CASSSLLAGETDTQYF
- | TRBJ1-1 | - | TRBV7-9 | TGTGCCAGCAGCTTAGATAAGGGGGTCACCACTGAAGCTTTCTTT | CASSLDKGVTTEAFF
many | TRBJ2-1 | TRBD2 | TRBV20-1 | TGCAGTGCTAGAGGGGGGGAGGGCCTTACAAACAATGAGCAGTTCTTC | CSARGGEGLTNNEQFF
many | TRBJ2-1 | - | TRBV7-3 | TGTGCCAGCAGTTTTTCCGGCAATGAGCAGTTCTTC | CASSFSGNEQFF
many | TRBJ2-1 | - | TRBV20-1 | TGCAGTGCTAGTCCCCGACTGGAGAGGTACAATGAGCAGTTCTTC | CSASPRLERYNEQFF
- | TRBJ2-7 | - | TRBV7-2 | TGTGCCAGCAGCTTAGTTCTGGGGGGCTCCTACGAGCAGTACTTC | CASSLVLGGSYEQYF
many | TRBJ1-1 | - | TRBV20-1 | TGCAGTTCCCACTCGGGGGGCACTGAAGCTTTCTTT | CSSHSGGTEAFF
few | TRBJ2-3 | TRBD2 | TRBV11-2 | TGTGCCAGCAGAATCCTCGGGGAGGGCCCAGATACGCAGTATTTT | CASRILGEGPDTQYF
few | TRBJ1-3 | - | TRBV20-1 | TGCAGTGCTAGAGTTCGTGCGGCCCCGTCTGGAAACACCATATATTTT | CSARVRAAPSGNTIYF
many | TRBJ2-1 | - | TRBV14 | TGTGCCAGCAGCCCCCTTCCCCCCCGGGATTCATACAATGAGCAGTTCTTC | CASSPLPPRDSYNEQFF
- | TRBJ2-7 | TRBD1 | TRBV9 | TGTGCCAGCAGCGGCCGGGACAGGGGTTACGAGCAGTACTTC | CASSGRDRGYEQYF
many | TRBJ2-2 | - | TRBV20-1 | TGCAGTGCCCCCCCCGGTGGGCTTCACACCGGGGAGCTGTTTTTT | CSAPPGGLHTGELFF
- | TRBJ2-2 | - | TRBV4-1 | TGCGCCAGCAGCCAAGATCGAGAGACACCGAACACCGGGGAGCTGTTTTTT | CASSQDRETPNTGELFF
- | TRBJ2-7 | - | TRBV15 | TGTGCCACCAGCAGAGATGGGTGGCAGTACTTC | CATSRDGWQYF
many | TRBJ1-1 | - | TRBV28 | TGTGCCAGCAGATCCCATCCAGGGGCTGGAACTGAAGCTTTCTTT | CASRSHPGAGTEAFF
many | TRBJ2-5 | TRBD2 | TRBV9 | TGTGCCAGCAGCGTATTAGCGGGAGCAATTGAGACCCAGTACTTC | CASSVLAGAIETQYF
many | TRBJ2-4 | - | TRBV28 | TGTGCCAGCAGTCCTCTATATTACAGGGACACGGCCAAAAACATTCAGTACTTC | CASSPLYYRDTAKNIQYF
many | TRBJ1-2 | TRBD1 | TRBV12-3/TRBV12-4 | TGTGCCAGCAGCATCGGGACAGGGACGGAAAACTATGGCTACACCTTC | CASSIGTGTENYGYTF
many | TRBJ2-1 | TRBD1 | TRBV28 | TGTGCCAGCAGTTCGGGACAGGACAATGAGCAGTTCTTC | CASSSGQDNEQFF
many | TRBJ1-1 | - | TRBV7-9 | TGTGCCAGCACCTTCACAGAGGGCACTGAAGCTTTCTTT | CASTFTEGTEAFF
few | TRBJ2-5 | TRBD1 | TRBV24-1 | TGTGCCACCAGTGCTGAACAGGGGGTGGAGACCCAGTACTTC | CATSAEQGVETQYF
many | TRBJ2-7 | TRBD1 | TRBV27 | TGTGCCAGCAACCTTTCAGGGGGAAGCGAGCAGTACTTC | CASNLSGGSEQYF
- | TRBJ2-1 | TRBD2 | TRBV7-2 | TGTGCCAGCAGCCAGAATAGCGGGAGCTCCTACAATGAGCATTTCTTC | CASSQNSGSSYNEHFF
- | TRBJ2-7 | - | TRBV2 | TGTGCCAGCAGCTTCGGACTGGTGGGGACCTACGAGCAGTACTTC | CASSFGLVGTYEQYF
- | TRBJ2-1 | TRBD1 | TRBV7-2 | TGTGCCAGCAGTGGGGACACACAGGGGTTCTATGAGCAGTTCTTC | CASSGDTQGFYEQFF
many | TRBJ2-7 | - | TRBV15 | TGTGCCACCAGCAGAGATCTTTCAGCTGCGGACGAGCAGTACTTC | CATSRDLSAADEQYF
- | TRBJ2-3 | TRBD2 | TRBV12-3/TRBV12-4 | TGTGCCAGCAGTTTTAGCGCTAGCGGCACTAGCACAGATATGCAGTATTTT | CASSFSASGTSTDMQYF
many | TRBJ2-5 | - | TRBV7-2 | TGTGCCAGCAGCCCACCACAGGGCCGGGAGACCCAGTACTTC | CASSPPQGRETQYF
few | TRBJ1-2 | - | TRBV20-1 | TGCAGTGCTTGGCGACAGTATGTTGGCTACACCTTC | CSAWRQYVGYTF
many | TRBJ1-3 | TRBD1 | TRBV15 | TGTGCCACCAGCACCAACAGGGGAGCGGGAAACACCATATATTTT | CATSTNRGAGNTIYF
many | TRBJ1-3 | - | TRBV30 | TGTGCCTGGAGTCTTGGGAGGGTCCCTGGAAACACCATATATTTT | CAWSLGRVPGNTIYF
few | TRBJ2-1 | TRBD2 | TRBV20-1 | TGCAGTGCCAGAAATCTAGCGGGAGTCTACAATGAGCAGTTCTTC | CSARNLAGVYNEQFF
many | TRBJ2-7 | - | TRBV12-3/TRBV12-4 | TGTGCCAGCACCCTCCGTTCAGGCTACGAGCAGTACTTC | CASTLRSGYEQYF
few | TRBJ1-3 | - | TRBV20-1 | TGCAGTGCTAGAGATCCGTCCGCCAGCTCTGGAAACACCATATATTTT | CSARDPSASSGNTIYF
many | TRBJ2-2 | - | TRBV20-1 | TGCAGTGCTAGAGATTGGAGGGAAAGCGGGGAGCTGTTTTTT | CSARDWRESGELFF
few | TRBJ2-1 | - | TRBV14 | TGTGCCAGCAGCCCCCTTGGGCAAGAATACAATGAGCAGTTCTTC | CASSPLGQEYNEQFF
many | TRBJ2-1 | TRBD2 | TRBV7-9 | TGTGCCAGCAGCTCGAGCGGGATGTTGCACAATGAGCAGTTCTTC | CASSSSGMLHNEQFF
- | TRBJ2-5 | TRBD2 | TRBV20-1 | TGCAGTGCTATAGCCGGGACTAGCGGGAGCGGGGAGACCCAGTACTTC | CSAIAGTSGSGETQYF